The rows below give T cell receptor beta chains drawn from one sample of a study of blood T cell repertoires in COVID-19. Measured with immunoSEQ multiplex PCR; TCRdb has only the in-frame clones, and not every one. The repertoire consists of roughly 250,000 clones, with around 82% occurring once and the leading ten covering approximately 5%. The source material was peripheral blood. The receptors come from an elderly woman with active or convalescent COVID-19. Each CDR3 is given with its conserved first and last residue. Each record gives: clone size, D gene, CDR3 length, V gene, J gene, CDR3 protein, CDR3 DNA. The D gene is left open where the match is weak. Size is stated for part of the rows, as once, few or many counts, or as a class when the clone is expanded.

size: -
D: -
length: 17
V: TRBV7-9
J: TRBJ2-1
CDR3: CASSPLIAGSSYNEQFF
DNA: TGTGCCAGCAGCCCCCTAATTGCGGGTAGCTCCTACAATGAGCAGTTCTTC

size: -
D: TRBD1
length: 19
V: TRBV28
J: TRBJ1-2
CDR3: CASSPYAGQGVYRYYGYTF
DNA: TGTGCCAGCAGTCCATACGCCGGACAGGGGGTGTACAGATACTATGGCTACACCTTC

size: -
D: -
length: 14
V: TRBV28
J: TRBJ1-4
CDR3: CASSEQGSQEKLFF
DNA: TGTGCCAGCAGTGAACAGGGATCCCAAGAAAAACTGTTTTTT

size: -
D: -
length: 15
V: TRBV5-1
J: TRBJ2-5
CDR3: CASSYQPGTQETQYF
DNA: TGCGCCAGCAGTTACCAACCCGGGACACAAGAGACCCAGTACTTC

size: -
D: -
length: 15
V: TRBV19
J: TRBJ2-1
CDR3: CASSQFRVGRNEQFF
DNA: TGTGCCAGTAGCCAGTTCAGGGTGGGGAGGAATGAGCAGTTCTTC

size: -
D: -
length: 14
V: TRBV3-1/TRBV3-2
J: TRBJ1-1
CDR3: CASSQGTENTEAFF
DNA: TGTGCCAGCAGCCAAGGGACAGAGAACACTGAAGCTTTCTTT

size: -
D: -
length: 16
V: TRBV5-1
J: TRBJ1-4
CDR3: CASSLVQAATNEKLFF
DNA: TGCGCCAGCAGCTTGGTTCAGGCAGCAACTAATGAAAAACTGTTTTTT

size: -
D: -
length: 15
V: TRBV10-3
J: TRBJ2-2
CDR3: CAISERDFDTGELFF
DNA: TGTGCCATCAGTGAGCGGGACTTTGACACCGGGGAGCTGTTTTTT

size: -
D: TRBD2
length: 16
V: TRBV5-1
J: TRBJ2-5
CDR3: CASRVGRSGGQETQYF
DNA: TGCGCCAGCAGGGTCGGCCGGAGCGGGGGGCAAGAGACCCAGTACTTC

size: -
D: -
length: 13
V: TRBV5-6
J: TRBJ1-2
CDR3: CASSLVRRDGYTF
DNA: TGTGCCAGCAGCTTAGTACGACGGGATGGCTACACCTTC

size: -
D: -
length: 12
V: TRBV4-2
J: TRBJ2-5
CDR3: CASSRELETQYF
DNA: TGTGCCAGCAGCCGCGAACTGGAGACCCAGTACTTC

size: -
D: -
length: 15
V: TRBV3-1/TRBV3-2
J: TRBJ2-5
CDR3: CASSRRGMYQETQYF
DNA: TGTGCCAGCAGCCGTAGAGGCATGTACCAAGAGACCCAGTACTTC

size: -
D: -
length: 14
V: TRBV28
J: TRBJ2-7
CDR3: CATKKMTGSYEQYF
DNA: TGTGCCACGAAGAAAATGACAGGCTCCTACGAGCAGTACTTC

size: -
D: TRBD1
length: 15
V: TRBV5-1
J: TRBJ2-3
CDR3: CASSLGGGGTDTQYF
DNA: TGCGCCAGCAGCTTGGGAGGGGGCGGCACAGATACGCAGTATTTT

size: -
D: TRBD2
length: 19
V: TRBV27
J: TRBJ2-7
CDR3: CASSFLLAGPVPPAVRQYF
DNA: TGTGCCAGCAGTTTCCTACTAGCGGGACCGGTACCTCCCGCCGTGAGGCAGTACTTC

size: -
D: TRBD1
length: 13
V: TRBV24-1
J: TRBJ1-1
CDR3: CATSDPQGAEAFF
DNA: TGTGCCACCAGTGATCCGCAGGGGGCTGAAGCTTTCTTT

size: -
D: TRBD1
length: 16
V: TRBV5-1
J: TRBJ1-2
CDR3: CASSLGDRGRDYGYTF
DNA: TGCGCCAGCAGCTTGGGGGACAGGGGCCGGGACTATGGCTACACCTTC

size: -
D: -
length: 14
V: TRBV6-5
J: TRBJ2-7
CDR3: CASSSTRQTREQYF
DNA: TGTGCCAGCAGCTCAACTCGACAGACGAGGGAGCAGTACTTC

size: -
D: -
length: 12
V: TRBV5-1
J: TRBJ1-2
CDR3: CASSPSSYGYTF
DNA: TGCGCCAGCAGCCCTAGCAGCTATGGCTACACCTTC

size: -
D: -
length: 15
V: TRBV4-1
J: TRBJ1-5
CDR3: CASSQGIQGSQPQHF
DNA: TGCGCCAGCAGCCAAGGTATCCAGGGAAGTCAGCCCCAGCATTTT

size: -
D: TRBD1
length: 9
V: TRBV14
J: TRBJ1-2
CDR3: CASSLGQIF
DNA: TGTGCCAGCAGCCTGGGACAGATCTTC

size: once
D: TRBD2
length: 16
V: TRBV5-1
J: TRBJ2-4
CDR3: CASSISGRADGDIQYF
DNA: TGCGCCAGCAGCATTAGCGGGAGGGCCGATGGTGACATTCAGTACTTC

size: -
D: -
length: 13
V: TRBV5-1
J: TRBJ1-2
CDR3: CASSLASNYGYTF
DNA: TGCGCCAGCAGCTTGGCGAGTAACTATGGCTACACCTTC

size: -
D: TRBD1
length: 15
V: TRBV2
J: TRBJ1-5
CDR3: CASGEGQVLNQPQHF
DNA: TGTGCCAGCGGAGAGGGACAGGTCCTCAATCAGCCCCAGCATTTT

size: -
D: TRBD2
length: 14
V: TRBV5-4
J: TRBJ2-5
CDR3: CASTKGLAGETQYF
DNA: TGTGCCAGCACCAAAGGACTAGCTGGGGAGACCCAGTACTTC

size: -
D: TRBD2
length: 14
V: TRBV5-1
J: TRBJ2-7
CDR3: CASSPGGSSYEQYF
DNA: TGCGCCAGCAGCCCGGGCGGGAGCTCCTACGAGCAGTACTTC

size: -
D: TRBD1
length: 15
V: TRBV18
J: TRBJ1-4
CDR3: CASSRGQGKQEKLFF
DNA: TGTGCCAGCTCACGAGGACAGGGAAAGCAAGAAAAACTGTTTTTT

size: -
D: TRBD1
length: 14
V: TRBV29-1
J: TRBJ1-3
CDR3: CSVVLGQGGDTIYF
DNA: TGCAGCGTTGTCCTTGGACAGGGGGGAGACACCATATATTTT

size: -
D: -
length: 14
V: TRBV11-2
J: TRBJ1-3
CDR3: CASSPTNSGNTIYF
DNA: TGTGCCAGCAGCCCTACTAACTCTGGAAACACCATATATTTT

size: -
D: -
length: 15
V: TRBV28
J: TRBJ2-2
CDR3: CASSHLATNTGELFF
DNA: TGTGCCAGCAGCCATTTAGCGACGAACACCGGGGAGCTGTTTTTT

size: -
D: -
length: 12
V: TRBV2
J: TRBJ2-2
CDR3: CASNSGTGELFF
DNA: TGTGCCAGCAACTCGGGGACCGGGGAGCTGTTTTTT

size: -
D: TRBD1
length: 16
V: TRBV5-1
J: TRBJ1-6
CDR3: CASSPPGQSYNSPLHF
DNA: TGCGCCAGCAGCCCGCCGGGACAGAGCTATAATTCACCCCTCCACTTT

size: -
D: -
length: 16
V: TRBV10-3
J: TRBJ1-3
CDR3: CAISVFSGSSGNTIYF
DNA: TGTGCCATCAGTGTGTTCTCCGGGAGCTCTGGAAACACCATATATTTT

size: -
D: -
length: 14
V: TRBV5-1
J: TRBJ2-5
CDR3: CASSLVTGQETQYF
DNA: TGCGCCAGCAGCTTGGTCACGGGACAAGAGACCCAGTACTTC

size: -
D: TRBD1
length: 13
V: TRBV19
J: TRBJ1-2
CDR3: CASRLTGLGGYTF
DNA: TGTGCCAGTCGGTTGACAGGGCTGGGAGGCTACACCTTC

size: -
D: -
length: 14
V: TRBV6-1
J: TRBJ1-1
CDR3: CASSKWDTNTEAFF
DNA: TGTGCCAGCAGTAAATGGGACACGAACACTGAAGCTTTCTTT

size: few
D: -
length: 14
V: TRBV4-1
J: TRBJ2-5
CDR3: CASSLSPQQETQYF
DNA: TGCGCCAGCAGCCTGAGTCCACAGCAAGAGACCCAGTACTTC

size: -
D: -
length: 14
V: TRBV27
J: TRBJ2-2
CDR3: CASKIGQYTGELFF
DNA: TGTGCCAGCAAAATAGGACAGTACACCGGGGAGCTGTTTTTT

size: -
D: TRBD1
length: 15
V: TRBV5-6
J: TRBJ1-4
CDR3: CASSLVAGGREKLFF
DNA: TGTGCCAGCAGCTTGGTAGCAGGGGGCCGGGAAAAACTGTTTTTT

size: -
D: -
length: 13
V: TRBV6-5
J: TRBJ2-7
CDR3: CASSYTTDYEQYF
DNA: TGTGCCAGCAGTTACACGACAGACTACGAGCAGTACTTC

size: -
D: -
length: 14
V: TRBV13
J: TRBJ1-6
CDR3: CASSSGVFNSPLHF
DNA: TGTGCCAGCAGCTCGGGGGTCTTTAATTCACCCCTCCACTTT

size: -
D: TRBD1
length: 13
V: TRBV19
J: TRBJ2-7
CDR3: CASSPRGQPEQYF
DNA: TGTGCCAGTAGTCCCAGGGGACAGCCAGAGCAGTACTTC

size: few
D: -
length: 12
V: TRBV12-3/TRBV12-4
J: TRBJ1-1
CDR3: CASSLGGYEAFF
DNA: TGTGCCAGCAGTTTAGGCGGGTATGAAGCTTTCTTT

size: -
D: TRBD1
length: 15
V: TRBV2
J: TRBJ2-7
CDR3: CASRDRGRLSYEQYF
DNA: TGTGCCAGCAGGGACAGGGGTCGCCTCTCCTACGAGCAGTACTTC

size: -
D: -
length: 15
V: TRBV27
J: TRBJ1-6
CDR3: CASSLSTGTDSPLHF
DNA: TGTGCCAGCAGTTTATCGACCGGGACTGATTCACCCCTCCACTTT

size: -
D: TRBD1
length: 14
V: TRBV6-4
J: TRBJ1-6
CDR3: CASSDEGGTSPLHF
DNA: TGTGCCAGCAGTGACGAAGGGGGCACTTCACCCCTCCACTTT